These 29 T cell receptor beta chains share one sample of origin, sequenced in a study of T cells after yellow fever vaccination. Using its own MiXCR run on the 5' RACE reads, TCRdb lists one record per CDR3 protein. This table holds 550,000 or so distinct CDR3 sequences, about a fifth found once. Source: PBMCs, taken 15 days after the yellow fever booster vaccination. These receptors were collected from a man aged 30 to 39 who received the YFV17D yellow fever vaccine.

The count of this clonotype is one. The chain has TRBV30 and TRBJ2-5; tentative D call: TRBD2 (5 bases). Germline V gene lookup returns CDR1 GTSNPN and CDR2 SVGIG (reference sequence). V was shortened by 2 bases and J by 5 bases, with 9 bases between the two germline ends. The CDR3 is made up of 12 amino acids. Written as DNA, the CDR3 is TGTGCCTGGAGTATTACGGGGGAGACCCAGTACTTC. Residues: CAWSITGETQYF.

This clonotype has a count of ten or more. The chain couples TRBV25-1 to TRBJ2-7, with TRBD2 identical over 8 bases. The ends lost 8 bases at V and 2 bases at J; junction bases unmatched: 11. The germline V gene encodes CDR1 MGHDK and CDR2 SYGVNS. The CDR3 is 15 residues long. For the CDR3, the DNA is TGTGCCAGCGTGTCGACTAGCGTTACGCCCTACGAGCAGTACTTC. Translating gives CASVSTSVTPYEQYF.

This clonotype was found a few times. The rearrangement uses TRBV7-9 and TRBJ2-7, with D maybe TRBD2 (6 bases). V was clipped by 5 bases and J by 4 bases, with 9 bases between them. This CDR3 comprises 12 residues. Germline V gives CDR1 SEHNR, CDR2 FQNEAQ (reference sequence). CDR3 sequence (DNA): TGTGCCAGCAGCACTCTAGCGTACGAGCAGTACTTC. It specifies CASSTLAYEQYF.

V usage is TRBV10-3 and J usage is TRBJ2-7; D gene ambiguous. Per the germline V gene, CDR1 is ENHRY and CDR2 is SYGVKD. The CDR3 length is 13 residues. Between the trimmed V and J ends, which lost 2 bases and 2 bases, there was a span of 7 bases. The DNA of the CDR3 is TGTGCCATCAGTGAGGGAAGCACCTACGAGCAGTACTTC. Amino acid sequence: CAISEGSTYEQYF.

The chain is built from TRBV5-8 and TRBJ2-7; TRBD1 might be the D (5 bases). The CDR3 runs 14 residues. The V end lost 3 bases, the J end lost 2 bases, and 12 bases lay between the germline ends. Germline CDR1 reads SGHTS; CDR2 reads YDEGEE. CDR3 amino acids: CASSSEGDPYEQYF. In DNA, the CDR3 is TGTGCCAGCAGCTCGGAAGGGGATCCCTACGAGCAGTACTTC. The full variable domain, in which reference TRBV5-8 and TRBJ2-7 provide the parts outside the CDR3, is EAGVTQSPTHLIKTRGQQATLRCSPISGHTSVYWYQQALGLGLQFLLWYDEGEERNRGNFPPRFSGRQFPNYSSELNVNALELEDSALYLCASSSEGDPYEQYFGPGTRLTVT.

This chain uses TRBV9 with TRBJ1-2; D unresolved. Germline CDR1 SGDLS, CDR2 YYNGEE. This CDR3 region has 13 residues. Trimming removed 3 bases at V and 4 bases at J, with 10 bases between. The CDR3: CASSARASYGYTF. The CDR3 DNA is TGTGCCAGCAGCGCCCGAGCAAGCTATGGCTACACCTTC. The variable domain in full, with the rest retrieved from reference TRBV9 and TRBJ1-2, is DSGVTQTPKHLITATGQRVTLRCSPRSGDLSVYWYQQSLDQGLQFLIQYYNGEERAKGNILERFSAQQFPDLHSELNLSSLELGDSALYFCASSARASYGYTFGSGTRLTVV.

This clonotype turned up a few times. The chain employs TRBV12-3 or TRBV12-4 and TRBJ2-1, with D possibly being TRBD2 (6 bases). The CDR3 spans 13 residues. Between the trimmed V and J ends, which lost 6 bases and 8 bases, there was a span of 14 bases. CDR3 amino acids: CASRNTLAYEQFF. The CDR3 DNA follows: TGTGCCAGCAGAAATACACTAGCCTATGAGCAGTTCTTC.

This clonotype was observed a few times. The CDR3 is CASSLVPARGEQYF. The CDR3, as DNA: TGTGCCAGCAGTTTAGTTCCAGCACGAGGCGAGCAGTACTTC. This chain links TRBV12-3 or TRBV12-4 with TRBJ2-7, with D uncertain. CDR3 size: 14 residues. Trimming took off 1 base at V and 6 bases at J, with 13 bases between the two ends.

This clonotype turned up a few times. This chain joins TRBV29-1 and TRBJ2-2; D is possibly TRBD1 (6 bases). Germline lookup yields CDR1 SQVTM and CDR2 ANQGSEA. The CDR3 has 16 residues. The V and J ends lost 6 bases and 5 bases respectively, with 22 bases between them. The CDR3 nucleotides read TGCAGCGTGTATAACGACAGGTCCGGGCTGACCGGGGAGCTGTTTTTT. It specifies CSVYNDRSGLTGELFF.

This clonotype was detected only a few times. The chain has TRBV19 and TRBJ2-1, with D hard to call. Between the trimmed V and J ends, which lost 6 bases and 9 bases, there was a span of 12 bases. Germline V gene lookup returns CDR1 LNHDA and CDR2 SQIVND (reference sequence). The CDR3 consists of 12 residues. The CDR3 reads CASSRVSSEQFF. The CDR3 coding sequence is TGTGCCAGTAGCCGGGTATCCAGTGAGCAGTTCTTC. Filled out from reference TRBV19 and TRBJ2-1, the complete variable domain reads DGGITQSPKYLFRKEGQNVTLSCEQNLNHDAMYWYRQDPGQGLRLIYYSQIVNDFQKGDIAEGYSVSREKKESFPLTVTSAQKNPTAFYLCASSRVSSEQFFGPGTRLTVL.

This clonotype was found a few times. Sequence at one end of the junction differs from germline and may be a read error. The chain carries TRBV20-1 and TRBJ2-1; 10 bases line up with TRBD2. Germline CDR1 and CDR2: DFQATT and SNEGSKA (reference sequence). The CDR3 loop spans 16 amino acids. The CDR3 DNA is TGCTGTGCTAGAGACGGGACTAGCGTTGCCTACAATGAGCAGTTCTTC. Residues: CCARDGTSVAYNEQFF.

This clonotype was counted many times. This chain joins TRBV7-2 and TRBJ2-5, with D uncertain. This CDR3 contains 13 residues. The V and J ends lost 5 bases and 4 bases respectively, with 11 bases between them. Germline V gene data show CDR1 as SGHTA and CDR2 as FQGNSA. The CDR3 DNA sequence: TGTGCCAGCAGCCTAAGGTTGGGAGAGACCCAGTACTTC. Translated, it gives CASSLRLGETQYF.

CDR3 in DNA: TGTGCCAGCAGCTTAGATCGCTCTTCCGAGCAGTACTTC. It yields the protein CASSLDRSSEQYF. The gene calls are TRBV11-3 and TRBJ2-7, with no clear D. Germline CDR1 reads SGHNT; CDR2 reads YENEEA. The CDR3 totals 13 residues. V was cut by 0 bases and J by 6 bases, with 9 bases left in between.

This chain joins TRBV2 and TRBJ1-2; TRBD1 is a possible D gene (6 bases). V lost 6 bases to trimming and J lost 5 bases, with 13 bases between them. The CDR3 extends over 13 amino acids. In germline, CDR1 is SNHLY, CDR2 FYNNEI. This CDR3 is CASSADRSYGYTF. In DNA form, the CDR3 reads TGTGCCAGCAGCGCAGACAGGAGTTATGGCTACACCTTC.

The DNA for the CDR3 is TGCAGTGCCAATGACAGGGGGACCTCCTCCTACGAGCAGTACTTC. Its translation: CSANDRGTSSYEQYF. The chain recombines TRBV20-1 with TRBJ2-7, with 9 bases aligning to TRBD1. Germline values: CDR1 DFQATT, CDR2 SNEGSKA (reference sequence). Germline trimming cut 6 bases from V and 0 bases from J; bases unmatched to any gene: 9. This CDR3 comprises 15 residues.

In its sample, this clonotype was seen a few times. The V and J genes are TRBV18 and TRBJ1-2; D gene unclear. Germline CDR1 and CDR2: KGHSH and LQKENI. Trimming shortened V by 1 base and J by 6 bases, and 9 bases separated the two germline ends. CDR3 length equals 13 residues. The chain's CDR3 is CASSPRSDDGYTF. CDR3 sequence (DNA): TGTGCCAGCTCACCACGTAGCGATGATGGCTACACCTTC.

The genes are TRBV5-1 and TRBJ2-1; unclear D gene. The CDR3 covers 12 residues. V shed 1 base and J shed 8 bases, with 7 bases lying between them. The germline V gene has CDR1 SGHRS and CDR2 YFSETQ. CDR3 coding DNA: TGCGCCAGCAGCTTGAAGAGGCATGAGCAGTTCTTC. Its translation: CASSLKRHEQFF.

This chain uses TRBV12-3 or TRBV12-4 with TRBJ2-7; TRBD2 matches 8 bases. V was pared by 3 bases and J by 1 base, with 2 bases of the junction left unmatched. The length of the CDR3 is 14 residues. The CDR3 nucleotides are TGTGCCAGCAGTTTGCGGGAGGCGTCCTACGAGCAGTACTTC. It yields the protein CASSLREASYEQYF.

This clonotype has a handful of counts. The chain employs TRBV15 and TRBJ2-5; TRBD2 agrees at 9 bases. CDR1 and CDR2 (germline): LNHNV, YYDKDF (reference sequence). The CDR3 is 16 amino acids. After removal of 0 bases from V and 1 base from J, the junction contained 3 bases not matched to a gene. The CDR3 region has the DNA TGTGCCACCAGCAGAGATAGGCGGGAGGGCCAAGAGACCCAGTACTTC. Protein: CATSRDRREGQETQYF.

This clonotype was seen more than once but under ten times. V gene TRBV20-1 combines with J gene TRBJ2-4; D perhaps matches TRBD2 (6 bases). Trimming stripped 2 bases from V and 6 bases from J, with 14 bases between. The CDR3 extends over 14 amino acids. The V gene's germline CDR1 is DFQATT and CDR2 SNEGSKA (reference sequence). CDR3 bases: TGCAGTGCTAGAACGAGCTTGGGGGGAAACATTCAGTACTTC. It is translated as CSARTSLGGNIQYF.

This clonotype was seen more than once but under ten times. The CDR3 sequence: CASSGQIDETQYF. CDR3 nucleotide sequence: TGTGCCAGCAGTGGACAGATCGACGAGACCCAGTACTTC. The chain links TRBV12-3 or TRBV12-4 to TRBJ2-5; D may be TRBD1 (6 bases). V was trimmed by 5 bases and J by 5 bases, leaving 12 bases between them. The CDR3 contains 13 residues.

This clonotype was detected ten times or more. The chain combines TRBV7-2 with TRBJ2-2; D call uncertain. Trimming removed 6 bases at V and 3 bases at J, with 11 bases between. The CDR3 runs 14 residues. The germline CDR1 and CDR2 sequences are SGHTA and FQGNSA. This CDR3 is CASRVLGHTGELFF. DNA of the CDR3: TGTGCCAGCAGGGTTTTAGGGCACACCGGGGAGCTGTTTTTT. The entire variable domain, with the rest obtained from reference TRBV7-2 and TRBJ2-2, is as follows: GAGVSQSPSNKVTEKGKDVELRCDPISGHTALYWYRQSLGQGLEFLIYFQGNSAPDKSGLPSDRFSAERTGGSVSTLTIQRTQQEDSAVYLCASRVLGHTGELFFGEGSRLTVL.

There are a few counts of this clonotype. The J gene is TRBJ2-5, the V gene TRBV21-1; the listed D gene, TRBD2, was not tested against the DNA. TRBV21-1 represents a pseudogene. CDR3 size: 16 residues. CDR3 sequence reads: CASSPRTSGRVETQYF. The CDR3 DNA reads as TGTGCCAGCAGCCCGCGGACTAGCGGGAGGGTGGAGACCCAGTACTTC.

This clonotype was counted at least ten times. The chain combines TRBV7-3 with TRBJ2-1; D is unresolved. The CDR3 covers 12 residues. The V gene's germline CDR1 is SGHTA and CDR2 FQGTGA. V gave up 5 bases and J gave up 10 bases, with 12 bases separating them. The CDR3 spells CASSPHPGEQFF. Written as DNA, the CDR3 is TGTGCCAGCAGCCCACACCCCGGGGAGCAGTTCTTC.

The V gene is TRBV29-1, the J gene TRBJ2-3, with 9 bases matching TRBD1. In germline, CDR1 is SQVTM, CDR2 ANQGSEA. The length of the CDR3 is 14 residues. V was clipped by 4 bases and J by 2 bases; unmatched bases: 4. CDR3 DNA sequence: TGCAGCGTTGGGGACAGGGCGAACACAGATACGCAGTATTTT. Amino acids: CSVGDRANTDTQYF.

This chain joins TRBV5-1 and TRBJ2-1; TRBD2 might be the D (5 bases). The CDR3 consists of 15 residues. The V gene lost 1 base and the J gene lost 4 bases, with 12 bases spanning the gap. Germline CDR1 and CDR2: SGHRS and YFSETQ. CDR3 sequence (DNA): TGCGCCAGCAGCTTGAGACTTACGGGATACAATGAGCAGTTCTTC. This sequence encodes CASSLRLTGYNEQFF. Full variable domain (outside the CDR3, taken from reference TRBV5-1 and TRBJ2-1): KAGVTQTPRYLIKTRGQQVTLSCSPISGHRSVSWYQQTPGQGLQFLFEYFSETQRNKGNFPGRFSGRQFSNSRSEMNVSTLELGDSALYLCASSLRLTGYNEQFFGPGTRLTVL.

The CDR3 coding sequence is TGTGCCAGCAGCTTTGCTAGCGGGTCCACCGGGGAGCTGTTTTTT. Translation gives CASSFASGSTGELFF. The rearrangement joins TRBV5-4 to TRBJ2-2; 8 bases map to TRBD2. This CDR3 spans 15 amino acids. Germline V gene data show CDR1 as SGHNT and CDR2 as YYREEE (reference sequence). Trimming removed 2 bases from V and 4 bases from J; junction bases left unmatched: 4.

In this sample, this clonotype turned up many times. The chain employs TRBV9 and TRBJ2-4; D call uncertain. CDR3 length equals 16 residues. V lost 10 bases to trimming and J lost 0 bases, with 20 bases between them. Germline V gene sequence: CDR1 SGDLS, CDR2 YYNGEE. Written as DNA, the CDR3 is TGTGCCCACCAGATCAAACTAACTGAAGCCAAAAACATTCAGTACTTC. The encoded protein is CAHQIKLTEAKNIQYF.

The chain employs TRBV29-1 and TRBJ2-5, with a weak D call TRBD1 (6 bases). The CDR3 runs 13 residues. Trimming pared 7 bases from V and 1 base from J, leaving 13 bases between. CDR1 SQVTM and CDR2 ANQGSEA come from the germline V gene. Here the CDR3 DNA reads TGCAGCGGTGTCAGGGGAAGCCAAGAGACCCAGTACTTC. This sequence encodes CSGVRGSQETQYF.